These 13 T cell receptor beta chains came from one sample sequenced in a study of blood T cell repertoires in COVID-19. Clones were sequenced by immunoSEQ multiplex PCR, and TCRdb holds only the in-frame ones, with some missing. This sample yields some 250,000 clones, of which around 83% are seen a single time; approximately 9% belongs to the top ten. Sequencing was done on a sample of peripheral blood. All receptors derive from a man aged 40-49 years with active or convalescent COVID-19.

Only one count was recorded for this clone. The chain carries TRBV19 and TRBJ2-2; 7 bases map to TRBD1. V was clipped by 7 bases and J by 5 bases; unmatched bases: 7. The germline gives CDR1 LNHDA, CDR2 SQIVND (reference sequence). The CDR3 covers 14 residues. Here the CDR3 DNA reads TGTGCCAGTAAGGGCAGGGGGAAAACCGGGGAGCTGTTTTTT. The encoded protein is CASKGRGKTGELFF.

Here the CDR3 reads CASSQKAPIHSDNEQFF. The CDR3 DNA is TGTGCCAGCAGCCAAAAAGCTCCCATTCATTCCGACAATGAGCAGTTCTTC. The chain has TRBV3-1 (or the pseudogene TRBV3-2) and TRBJ2-1; no clear D. Between the trimmed V and J ends, which lost 2 bases and 5 bases, there was a span of 19 bases. Germline V gene sequence: CDR1 LGHDT, CDR2 YNNKEL (reference sequence). This CDR3 is built from 17 residues.

Here the CDR3 reads CASSFGTNGYTF. The CDR3 DNA sequence: TGTGCCAGCAGCTTCGGGACAAATGGCTACACCTTC. J is TRBJ1-2 and V is TRBV5-6; D is perhaps TRBD1 (6 bases). The CDR3 consists of 12 residues. Germline CDR1 is SGHDT and CDR2 is YYEEEE. Trimming pared 2 bases from V and 6 bases from J, leaving 8 bases between. Full variable domain (remainder filled in from reference TRBV5-6 and TRBJ1-2): DAGVTQSPTHLIKTRGQQVTLRCSPKSGHDTVSWYQQALGQGPQFIFQYYEEEERQRGNFPDRFSGHQFPNYSSELNVNALLLGDSALYLCASSFGTNGYTFGSGTRLTVV.

The chain combines TRBV19 with TRBJ2-3, with 11 bases matching TRBD2. The CDR3 length is 17 residues. Germline CDR1 LNHDA, CDR2 SQIVND (reference sequence). V was pared by 4 bases and J by 0 bases, with 6 bases of the junction left unmatched. The CDR3 DNA is TGTGCCAGTAGTAGTACTAGCGGGGGACTAAGCACAGATACGCAGTATTTT. Protein: CASSSTSGGLSTDTQYF.

The genes are TRBV6-6 and TRBJ2-1; a weak D match, TRBD1 (6 bases). From germline, CDR1 is MNHNY and CDR2 SVGAGI (reference sequence). V was trimmed by 2 bases and J by 4 bases, leaving 12 bases between them. This CDR3 comprises 15 residues. CDR3 region: CASSYDTRGYNEQFF. The CDR3 region has the DNA TGTGCCAGCAGTTACGACACCAGGGGATACAATGAGCAGTTCTTC.

The V and J genes are TRBV24-1 and TRBJ2-7; TRBD1 might be the D (5 bases). This CDR3 contains 14 residues. Trimming took off 3 bases at V and 2 bases at J, with 10 bases between the two ends. Germline CDR1 KGHDR, CDR2 SFDVKD. The CDR3 loop reads CATSDTGFPYEQYF. CDR3 coding DNA: TGTGCCACCAGTGATACAGGATTCCCCTACGAGCAGTACTTC.

The gene calls are TRBV29-1 and TRBJ1-1; the D is unclear. V was clipped by 6 bases and J by 6 bases, with 14 bases between them. The CDR3 contains 12 residues. Looked up from germline, CDR1 is SQVTM and CDR2 is ANQGSEA. The CDR3 loop reads CSVVAIEAEAFF. Written as DNA, the CDR3 is TGCAGCGTGGTAGCGATAGAAGCTGAAGCTTTCTTT.

V gene TRBV2 combines with J gene TRBJ1-6, with a weak D call TRBD1 (5 bases). Between the trimmed V and J ends, which lost 1 base and 5 bases, there was a span of 12 bases. Germline CDR1 is SNHLY and CDR2 is FYNNEI. This CDR3 has 16 residues. The CDR3 region is CASSEGRIGDNSPLHF. CDR3 sequence (DNA): TGTGCCAGCAGTGAAGGAAGGATAGGGGATAATTCACCCCTCCACTTT.

The V and J genes are TRBV7-2 and TRBJ1-2, with TRBD1 matching 8 bases. Germline V gives CDR1 SGHTA, CDR2 FQGNSA. Unmatched junction bases numbered 4, after V lost 6 bases and J lost 4 bases. The CDR3 is made up of 13 amino acids. The CDR3 loop is CASRLTGGYGYTF. The CDR3 DNA sequence: TGTGCCAGCAGGTTAACAGGGGGCTATGGCTACACCTTC.

This chain connects TRBV6-1 to TRBJ1-4; perhaps TRBD1 as D (5 bases). Between the trimmed V and J ends, which lost 1 base and 11 bases, there was a span of 5 bases. The CDR3 sequence is 11 residues long. Germline lookup yields CDR1 MNHNS and CDR2 SASEGT. CDR3 in DNA: TGTGCCAGCAGTGAAGACAGGAAACTGTTTTTT. Its translation is CASSEDRKLFF.

This chain links TRBV29-1 with TRBJ1-2, with a weak D call TRBD1 (6 bases). V gave up 7 bases and J gave up 7 bases, with 13 bases separating them. The CDR3 contains 11 residues. Germline V CDR1 and CDR2: SQVTM, ANQGSEA. This CDR3 is CSGGAGSGYTF. The CDR3 DNA reads as TGCAGCGGGGGGGCAGGTTCTGGCTACACCTTC.

The chain recombines TRBV6-5 with TRBJ2-2; a weak D match, TRBD2 (5 bases). The germline gives CDR1 MNHEY, CDR2 SVGAGI. The CDR3 runs 14 residues. V was shortened by 0 bases and J by 7 bases, with 9 bases between the two germline ends. CDR3: CASSYSGSIGELFF. CDR3 bases: TGTGCCAGCAGTTACTCGGGGAGTATCGGGGAGCTGTTTTTT.

In nucleotides, the CDR3 is TGTGCCAGCAGCTTAGCCGGCGGTAGCGGGAGTAGGTACGAGCAGTACTTC. It specifies CASSLAGGSGSRYEQYF. The gene calls are TRBV7-9 and TRBJ2-7; 9 bases match TRBD2. Germline-derived CDR1 and CDR2 are SEHNR and FQNEAQ (reference sequence). The CDR3 extends over 17 amino acids. V lost 0 bases to trimming and J lost 4 bases; unmatched junction nucleotides: 10.